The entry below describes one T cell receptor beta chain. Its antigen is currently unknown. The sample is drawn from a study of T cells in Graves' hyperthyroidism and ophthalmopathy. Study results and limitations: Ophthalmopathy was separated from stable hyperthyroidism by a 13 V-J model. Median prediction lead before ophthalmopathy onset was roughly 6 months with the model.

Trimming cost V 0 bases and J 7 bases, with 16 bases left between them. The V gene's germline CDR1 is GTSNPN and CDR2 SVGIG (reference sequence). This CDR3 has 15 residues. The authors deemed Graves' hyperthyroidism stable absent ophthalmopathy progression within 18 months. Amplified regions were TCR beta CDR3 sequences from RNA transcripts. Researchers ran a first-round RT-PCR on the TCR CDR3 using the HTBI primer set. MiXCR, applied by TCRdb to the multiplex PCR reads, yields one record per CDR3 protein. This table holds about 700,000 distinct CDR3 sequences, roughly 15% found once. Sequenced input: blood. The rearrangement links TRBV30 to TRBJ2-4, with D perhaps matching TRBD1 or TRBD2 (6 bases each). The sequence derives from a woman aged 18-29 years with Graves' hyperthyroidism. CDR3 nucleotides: TGTGCCTGGAGTGTAGAGGGGGGTGGGGGGAACATTCAGTACTTC. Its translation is CAWSVEGGGGNIQYF.